This TCR beta chain was captured in a study of monozygotic twins with inflammatory bowel disease. Study-wide results and caveats: Individual T cell subtypes were not distinguishable. IBD patients, compared with healthy twins, shared fewer clonotypes with others (especially with disease activity).

Note on this clonotype: Antigen: not known.

The germline gives CDR1 LNHDA, CDR2 SQIVND (reference sequence). The CDR3 extends over 13 amino acids. Every sample had its cDNA made across eight separate reactions. The UMIs contained a 6-nucleotide sample barcode. They were added by template switching during cDNA synthesis. After re-calling the 5' RACE reads, TCRdb lists one entry per CDR3 protein, DNA absent. This sample lists approximately 400,000 distinct CDR3 sequences; its ten largest clones have around 2.3%. What was sequenced was blood. The clonotype was recovered from a human donor with ulcerative colitis or Crohn's disease, or a healthy co-twin of an affected twin (not recorded which). The V and J genes are TRBV19 and TRBJ2-2; without DNA, the TCRdb call of TRBD1 cannot be checked. The CDR3 region is CASSPGGTGELFF.